This T cell receptor (beta chain) is drawn from a study of T cell repertoires in cytomegalovirus infection. Overall study context: Through public TCR beta signatures, both CMV infection and matching HLA type were indicated.

CDR1 SNHLY and CDR2 FYNNEI come from the germline V gene. V was pared by 9 bases and J by 7 bases, with 18 bases between. The CDR3 runs 14 residues. Study results and caveats: Carriers of CMV plus the relevant HLA were identified by cumulative public TCR beta family frequency. What dominated the ex vivo response were HLA-C-restricted CMV-specific TCR beta clonotypes.

TCRdb recomputed calls from the reads with MiXCR, one row per CDR3 protein. The sample has around 450,000 distinct CDR3 sequences, 30% to 40% seen once. Points on this clonotype: The antigen remains unidentified.

The chain combines TRBV2 with TRBJ1-4, with D maybe TRBD1 (5 bases). This sequence was found in a human donor in good health (CMV status not recorded). Some clones in this sample may be carry-over from other donors' samples. The sample was PBMCs. The CDR3 protein is CASSPQGLGEKLFF. In DNA, the CDR3 is TGTGCCAGTTCTCCCCAGGGTCTTGGTGAAAAACTGTTTTTT.